One and the same sample provided the 32 T cell receptor beta chains below, sequenced in a study of cytomegalovirus exposure and HLA in healthy donors. Using immunoSEQ multiplex PCR, the repertoire was profiled, and TCRdb retains in-frame clones only, with some absent. Counted here are 110,000 or so clones, 70% to 90% occurring once; the ten biggest clones make up roughly 4.2%. The sequencing input was PBMCs. Receptors were obtained from a woman under 30 in good health and CMV-seropositive.

This rearrangement joins TRBV10-3 to TRBJ2-3, with 7 bases that match TRBD1. CDR1 and CDR2 (germline): ENHRY, SYGVKD. The CDR3 is 14 residues long. V gave up 6 bases and J gave up 2 bases; unmatched junction bases: 5. CDR3 sequence: CAISEDRTTDTQYF. The CDR3 region has the DNA TGTGCCATCAGCGAGGACAGGACCACAGATACGCAGTATTTT.

The genes are TRBV19 and TRBJ1-2; TRBD1 aligns across 8 bases. Germline values: CDR1 LNHDA, CDR2 SQIVND (reference sequence). The CDR3 is made up of 13 amino acids. Unmatched junction bases numbered 5, after V lost 5 bases and J lost 6 bases. Here the CDR3 DNA reads TGTGCCAGTAGTCCGACAGGGGCGGATGGCTACACCTTC. Translation gives CASSPTGADGYTF.

This clone was seen more than once but under ten times. The chain carries TRBV28 and TRBJ1-1; D is possibly TRBD1 (5 bases). V was clipped by 11 bases and J by 1 base, with 8 bases between them. The CDR3 sequence is 11 residues long. The V gene's germline CDR1 is MDHEN and CDR2 SYDVKM. The CDR3 DNA reads TGTGCCTGCGGGGGGAACACTGAAGCTTTCTTT. It encodes CACGGNTEAFF.

This clone appeared once. The chain carries TRBV28 and TRBJ1-2; D not certain. This CDR3 is 13 amino acids long. The ends were cut back, 0 bases at V and 6 bases at J, with 8 bases in the middle. CDR1 is MDHEN, CDR2 SYDVKM, per germline. CDR3 protein: CASSLWEANGYTF. DNA for the CDR3: TGTGCCAGCAGTTTATGGGAGGCTAATGGCTACACCTTC.

The chain joins TRBV6-1 to TRBJ1-1; no reliable D call. CDR1 is MNHNS, CDR2 SASEGT, per germline. V was shortened by 3 bases and J by 4 bases, with 12 bases between the two germline ends. CDR3 size: 14 residues. CDR3 DNA: TGTGCCAGCAGTGATCGGGGTGTTGGCACTGAAGCTTTCTTT. This sequence encodes CASSDRGVGTEAFF.

V gene TRBV7-6 combines with J gene TRBJ2-1; weak D call: TRBD2 (7 bases). The V and J ends lost 8 bases and 0 bases respectively, with 17 bases between them. The germline CDR1 and CDR2 sequences are SGHVS and FNYEAQ. The CDR3 is 16 residues long. Here the CDR3 DNA reads TGTGCCAGCCTCGCGGGGGCAGGTAGCTCCTACAATGAGCAGTTCTTC. Its translation is CASLAGAGSSYNEQFF. The whole variable domain, filled in from reference TRBV7-6 and TRBJ2-1, reads GAGVSQSPRYKVTKRGQDVALRCDPISGHVSLYWYRQALGQGPEFLTYFNYEAQQDKSGLPNDRFSAERPEGSISTLTIQRTEQRDSAMYRCASLAGAGSSYNEQFFGPGTRLTVL.

V and J are TRBV10-3 and TRBJ2-3, with no clear D. V gave up 3 bases and J gave up 1 base, with 5 bases separating them. Germline values: CDR1 ENHRY, CDR2 SYGVKD. This CDR3 spans 13 amino acids. The CDR3 nucleotides are TGTGCCATCAGTGATTATCGCACAGATACGCAGTATTTT. It yields the protein CAISDYRTDTQYF.

The chain carries TRBV4-2 and TRBJ2-1; 8 bases agree with TRBD2. Trimming removed 0 bases from V and 5 bases from J; junction bases left unmatched: 6. Germline values: CDR1 LGHNA, CDR2 YNFKEQ. The length of the CDR3 is 16 residues. CDR3 nucleotide sequence: TGTGCCAGCAGCCAAGAGGGGACTAGTTCCAACAATGAGCAGTTCTTC. Translated: CASSQEGTSSNNEQFF.

The chain uses TRBV11-2 and TRBJ1-2; D ambiguous. This CDR3 has 14 residues. V was pared by 3 bases and J by 4 bases, with 12 bases between. The germline gives CDR1 SGHAT, CDR2 FQNNGV. The CDR3 coding sequence is TGTGCCAGCAGCTTGGAGGTGGTCAGCTATGGCTACACCTTC. As protein: CASSLEVVSYGYTF.

The V call is TRBV10-3, the J call TRBJ2-1; TRBD2 aligns across 13 bases. Germline V CDR1 and CDR2: ENHRY, SYGVKD. The CDR3 contains 19 residues. J gave up 0 bases and V 6 bases, and 11 bases lay outside the gene matches. CDR3 DNA: TGTGCCATCAGCGAAGGGGGACTAGCGGGGCCGAGCTCCTACAATGAGCAGTTCTTC. Its protein product is CAISEGGLAGPSSYNEQFF.

This sequence joins TRBV11-3 and TRBJ2-5; the match to TRBD2 covers 8 bases. The V and J ends lost 3 bases and 4 bases, in that order; junction bases with no gene match: 4. Germline assignment: CDR1 SGHNT and CDR2 YENEEA. The CDR3 spans 14 residues. Written as DNA, the CDR3 is TGTGCCAGCAGCTTCCGGGGGGGCTCAGAGACCCAGTACTTC. Protein product: CASSFRGGSETQYF.

In regard to this clone: The sample has other DNA sequences that encode this CDR3 too. V usage is TRBV11-3 and J usage is TRBJ2-1; D call uncertain. The germline V gene encodes CDR1 SGHNT and CDR2 YENEEA. The CDR3 totals 11 residues. Deletions cut 1 base from V and 10 bases from J, with 5 bases between. CDR3 loop: CASSLGAEQFF. In DNA, the CDR3 is TGTGCCAGCAGCTTAGGGGCGGAGCAGTTCTTC. Full variable domain (missing parts from reference TRBV11-3 and TRBJ2-1): EAGVVQSPRYKIIEKKQPVAFWCNPISGHNTLYWYLQNLGQGPELLIRYENEEAVDDSQLPKDRFSAERLKGVDSTLKIQPAELGDSAVYLCASSLGAEQFFGPGTRLTVL.

The J gene is TRBJ2-1, the V gene TRBV7-3; 7 bases map to TRBD2. V was pared by 0 bases and J by 3 bases, with 14 bases of the junction left unmatched. From germline, CDR1 is SGHTA and CDR2 FQGTGA. There are 19 residues in the CDR3. For the CDR3, the DNA is TGTGCCAGCAGCTTAACCCGCCCCCGACCCGGGACTAACTACAATGAGCAGTTCTTC. Encoded protein: CASSLTRPRPGTNYNEQFF.

The chain couples TRBV15 to TRBJ2-5; 7 bases align to TRBD1. This CDR3 spans 15 amino acids. V lost 5 bases to trimming and J lost 2 bases; unmatched junction nucleotides: 8. Germline lookup yields CDR1 LNHNV and CDR2 YYDKDF (reference sequence). CDR3 sequence reads: CATSPRQGTQETQYF. CDR3 bases: TGTGCCACCAGCCCTCGACAGGGAACACAAGAGACCCAGTACTTC.

The rearrangement links TRBV7-6 to TRBJ2-1; TRBD2 matches 12 bases. Trimming removed 5 bases from V and 9 bases from J; junction bases left unmatched: 8. This CDR3 is 15 amino acids long. Germline V gives CDR1 SGHVS, CDR2 FNYEAQ. The CDR3 is CASSPRTSGNGEQFF. The CDR3 coding sequence is TGTGCCAGCAGCCCCCGGACTAGCGGGAACGGTGAGCAGTTCTTC. Full variable domain (rest looked up from reference TRBV7-6 and TRBJ2-1): GAGVSQSPRYKVTKRGQDVALRCDPISGHVSLYWYRQALGQGPEFLTYFNYEAQQDKSGLPNDRFSAERPEGSISTLTIQRTEQRDSAMYRCASSPRTSGNGEQFFGPGTRLTVL.

The rearrangement joins TRBV5-5 to TRBJ2-2; 13 nucleotides agree with TRBD2. This CDR3 has 17 residues. Germline CDR1 reads SGHKS; CDR2 reads YYEKEE (reference sequence). Losses at the gene ends were 4 bases for V and 9 bases for J; bases not matched to a gene: 12. This CDR3 is CASSPIWTSGGLRELFF. The CDR3 nucleotides read TGTGCCAGCAGCCCTATATGGACTAGCGGGGGTCTCAGGGAGCTGTTTTTT.

The chain recombines TRBV11-2 with TRBJ2-3, with TRBD1 as a possible D gene (5 bases). The CDR3 loop spans 17 amino acids. The V end was cut by 1 base, the J end by 3 bases, with 17 bases between. The germline CDR1 and CDR2 sequences are SGHAT and FQNNGV. For the CDR3, the DNA is TGTGCCAGCAGCTTAGTTCCCCCCGCGGCAGGGACAGATACGCAGTATTTT. This translates into CASSLVPPAAGTDTQYF. Using reference TRBV11-2 and TRBJ2-3 for the parts outside the CDR3, the full variable domain is EAGVAQSPRYKIIEKRQSVAFWCNPISGHATLYWYQQILGQGPKLLIQFQNNGVVDDSQLPKDRFSAERLKGVDSTLKIQPAKLEDSAVYLCASSLVPPAAGTDTQYFGPGTRLTVL.

The chain is built from TRBV6-5 and TRBJ1-2; TRBD1 matches at 8 bases. The CDR3 runs to 12 residues. Germline lookup yields CDR1 MNHEY and CDR2 SVGAGI. The V segment lost 8 bases and the J segment 4 bases; nucleotides outside the gene matches: 3. Here the CDR3 reads CASRTGIYGYTF. DNA for the CDR3: TGTGCCAGCCGGACAGGGATCTATGGCTACACCTTC.

The J gene is TRBJ2-3, the V gene TRBV27; D possibly corresponds to TRBD1 (7 bases). Germline V gives CDR1 MNHEY, CDR2 SMNVEV (reference sequence). This CDR3 spans 17 amino acids. V lost 4 bases and J lost 0, with 17 bases in between. The CDR3 reads CASSYKMTGTSTDTQYF. The CDR3 DNA reads as TGTGCCAGCAGTTATAAGATGACAGGGACTAGCACAGATACGCAGTATTTT.

The chain recombines TRBV19 with TRBJ1-4; 8 bases fit TRBD1. With 5 bases clipped from V and 8 bases from J, the junction kept 7 bases outside the gene matches. Per germline, CDR1 LNHDA and CDR2 SQIVND (reference sequence). The CDR3 extends over 14 amino acids. The CDR3 coding sequence is TGTGCCAGTAGTGTAACAGGGGGTCTGGAAAAACTGTTTTTT. Residues: CASSVTGGLEKLFF. Using reference TRBV19 and TRBJ1-4 for the parts outside the CDR3, the full variable domain is DGGITQSPKYLFRKEGQNVTLSCEQNLNHDAMYWYRQDPGQGLRLIYYSQIVNDFQKGDIAEGYSVSREKKESFPLTVTSAQKNPTAFYLCASSVTGGLEKLFFGSGTQLSVL.

The V gene is TRBV27, the J gene TRBJ2-7; 7 nucleotides match TRBD1. The V segment lost 5 bases and the J segment 6 bases; nucleotides outside the gene matches: 13. Germline CDR1 reads MNHEY; CDR2 reads SMNVEV (reference sequence). There are 15 residues in the CDR3. CDR3 sequence reads: CASSPLQTGSGEQYF. Here the CDR3 DNA reads TGTGCCAGCAGTCCCCTCCAGACAGGGTCCGGCGAGCAGTACTTC.

The gene calls are TRBV11-3 and TRBJ2-7, with 9 bases fitting TRBD1. The CDR3 loop spans 15 amino acids. CDR1 SGHNT and CDR2 YENEEA come from the germline V gene. V gave up 5 bases and J gave up 2 bases; unmatched junction bases: 7. CDR3 bases: TGTGCCAGCAGCCCGTCGGGACAGGGAACCTACGAGCAGTACTTC. Amino acids: CASSPSGQGTYEQYF.

This clone showed up just once. This chain joins TRBV28 and TRBJ1-2, with TRBD1 as a possible D gene (5 bases). The CDR3 consists of 16 residues. The V gene's germline CDR1 is MDHEN and CDR2 SYDVKM. V shed 4 bases and J shed 3 bases, with 18 bases lying between them. CDR3 sequence (DNA): TGTGCCAGCAGTTGGGGCCTGATGGGGGGTCACTATGGCTACACCTTC. It specifies CASSWGLMGGHYGYTF.

This chain joins TRBV28 and TRBJ1-2; D call uncertain. The CDR3 totals 14 residues. CDR1 MDHEN and CDR2 SYDVKM come from the germline V gene. The ends were cut back, 10 bases at V and 4 bases at J, with 19 bases in the middle. CDR3 bases: TGTGCCACCACAGTTTTACCCGGAATCTATGGCTACACCTTC. Translating it yields CATTVLPGIYGYTF.

The chain uses TRBV5-1 and TRBJ2-7; 11 nucleotides align to TRBD1. Germline V CDR1 and CDR2: SGHRS, YFSETQ. This CDR3 has 17 residues. The J segment lost 4 bases and the V segment lost 7 bases, leaving 16 bases of the junction unmatched. Here the CDR3 reads CASQFRTTGTGGYEQYF. The CDR3 bases are TGCGCCAGCCAATTTCGGACCACCGGGACAGGGGGATACGAGCAGTACTTC.

The gene calls are TRBV2 and TRBJ1-3, with 7 bases matching TRBD1. CDR1 is SNHLY and CDR2 is FYNNEI in the germline V gene. Germline trimming cut 3 bases from V and 1 base from J; bases unmatched to any gene: 9. The CDR3 runs to 17 residues. CDR3 DNA sequence: TGTGCCAGCAGTGACCCGGAGAACAGGGGATCTGGAAACACCATATATTTT. Translation gives CASSDPENRGSGNTIYF.

V and J are TRBV27 and TRBJ1-1; maybe TRBD1 (6 bases). The CDR3 runs 13 residues. The V gene's germline CDR1 is MNHEY and CDR2 SMNVEV (reference sequence). V lost 3 bases and J lost 3, with 8 bases in between. The CDR3 loop reads CASSLTGDTEAFF. CDR3 DNA sequence: TGTGCCAGCAGTTTGACAGGAGACACTGAAGCTTTCTTT.

The V and J genes are TRBV10-3 and TRBJ1-2; D gene ambiguous. The CDR3 is 13 residues long. Per the germline V gene, CDR1 is ENHRY and CDR2 is SYGVKD. V gave up 10 bases and J gave up 2 bases, with 14 bases separating them. The chain's CDR3 is CATRTSTNYGYTF. The CDR3 bases are TGTGCCACCAGAACATCCACCAACTATGGCTACACCTTC.

The chain joins TRBV2 to TRBJ1-1; D is possibly TRBD1 (6 bases). V was cut by 9 bases and J by 2 bases, with 16 bases left in between. This CDR3 spans 14 amino acids. The germline V gene has CDR1 SNHLY and CDR2 FYNNEI. The CDR3 region is CASNYRVGNTEAFF. CDR3 nucleotide sequence: TGTGCCAGTAATTACAGGGTGGGAAACACTGAAGCTTTCTTT.

The chain joins TRBV30 to TRBJ1-1; D gene ambiguous. The CDR3 consists of 12 residues. Germline V gene lookup returns CDR1 GTSNPN and CDR2 SVGIG (reference sequence). V was cut by 2 bases and J by 5 bases, with 9 bases left in between. CDR3 in amino acids: CAWSWTGTEAFF. In DNA form, the CDR3 reads TGTGCCTGGAGTTGGACTGGAACTGAAGCTTTCTTT.

This clone has only a few counts. The chain carries TRBV2 and TRBJ2-7, with D perhaps TRBD2 (6 bases). CDR3 length: 13 residues. The V gene's germline CDR1 is SNHLY and CDR2 FYNNEI. Trimming shortened V by 7 bases and J by 2 bases, and 12 bases separated the two germline ends. The DNA for the CDR3 is TGTGCCAGCAAGGCGGGACGGACCTACGAGCAGTACTTC. This encodes CASKAGRTYEQYF. Full variable domain (missing parts from reference TRBV2 and TRBJ2-7): EPEVTQTPSHQVTQMGQEVILRCVPISNHLYFYWYRQILGQKVEFLVSFYNNEISEKSEIFDDQFSVERPDGSNFTLKIRSTKLEDSAMYFCASKAGRTYEQYFGPGTRLTVT.

This chain connects TRBV14 to TRBJ2-7; 7 nucleotides agree with TRBD2. CDR1 is SGHDN, CDR2 FVKESK, per germline. The CDR3 covers 14 residues. Trimming at V came to 4 bases and at J to 2 bases, leaving 5 bases not matched to a gene. CDR3 amino acids: CASSLSGTTYEQYF. The CDR3 bases are TGTGCCAGCAGCCTATCCGGGACTACCTACGAGCAGTACTTC.